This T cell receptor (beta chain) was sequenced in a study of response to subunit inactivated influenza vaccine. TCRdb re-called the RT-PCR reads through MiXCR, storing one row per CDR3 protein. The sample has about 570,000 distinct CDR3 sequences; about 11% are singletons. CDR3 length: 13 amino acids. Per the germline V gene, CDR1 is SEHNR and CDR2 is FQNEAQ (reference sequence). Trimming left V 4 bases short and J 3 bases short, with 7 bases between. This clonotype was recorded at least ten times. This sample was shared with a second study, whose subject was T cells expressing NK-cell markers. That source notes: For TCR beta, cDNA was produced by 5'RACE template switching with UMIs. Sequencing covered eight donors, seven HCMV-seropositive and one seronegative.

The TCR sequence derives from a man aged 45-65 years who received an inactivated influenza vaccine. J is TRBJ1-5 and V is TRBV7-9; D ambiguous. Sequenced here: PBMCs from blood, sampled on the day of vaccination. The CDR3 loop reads CASSSGHNQPQHF. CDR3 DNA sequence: TGTGCCAGCAGCTCAGGCCACAATCAGCCCCAGCATTTT.